These 15 T cell receptor beta chains came from one sample sequenced in a study of blood T cell repertoires in COVID-19. The repertoire was sequenced with immunoSEQ multiplex PCR; TCRdb's copy has only in-frame clones and lacks some. The table includes some 100,000 clones, about 89% detected once. The source material was peripheral blood. Receptors were obtained from a man aged 50 or older with acute or convalescent COVID-19.

V is TRBV7-8 and J is TRBJ2-3; 10 bases are shared with TRBD1. Trimming cost V 5 bases and J 4 bases; bases outside gene matches: 9. Germline loops: CDR1 SGHVS, CDR2 FQNEAQ. CDR3 length: 16 residues. The CDR3 loop is CASSPPTGGTADTQYF. In DNA, the CDR3 is TGTGCCAGCAGCCCACCGACAGGGGGCACCGCAGATACGCAGTATTTT.

V and J are TRBV18 and TRBJ2-3, with D hard to call. The V and J ends lost 2 bases and 0 bases respectively, with 6 bases between them. The CDR3 runs 14 residues. Germline V gene lookup returns CDR1 KGHSH and CDR2 LQKENI. The CDR3 region is CASSPYPSTDTQYF. The CDR3 bases are TGTGCCAGCTCACCATATCCTAGCACAGATACGCAGTATTTT.

The chain is built from TRBV3-1 (or the pseudogene TRBV3-2) and TRBJ1-1, with a weak D call TRBD1 (6 bases). Germline lookup yields CDR1 LGHDT and CDR2 YNNKEL (reference sequence). V gave up 4 bases and J gave up 4 bases, with 19 bases separating them. CDR3 length: 16 amino acids. The CDR3 region has the DNA TGTGCCAGCAGCCCGTTTCGAGCGGGGGGGGCCACTGAAGCTTTCTTT. Its translation: CASSPFRAGGATEAFF.

In its sample, this clone was seen a few times. The chain joins TRBV5-8 to TRBJ1-5, with D maybe TRBD1 (6 bases). CDR1 is SGHTS and CDR2 is YDEGEE in the germline V gene. The V end was cut by 2 bases, the J end by 0 bases, with 15 bases between. This CDR3 region has 17 residues. The CDR3 here is CASSLQGTRNSNQPQHF. CDR3 DNA sequence: TGTGCCAGCAGCTTACAGGGAACCCGAAATAGCAATCAGCCCCAGCATTTT.

The rearrangement joins TRBV6-1 to TRBJ1-1, with 7 positions matching TRBD1. There are 13 residues in the CDR3. Germline CDR1 is MNHNS and CDR2 is SASEGT. J lost 5 bases, V lost 8 bases, and 8 bases had no gene match. DNA for the CDR3: TGTGCCAGCGGGCCCCAGGGGGGAACTGAAGCTTTCTTT. This gives the protein CASGPQGGTEAFF.

This rearrangement joins TRBV19 to TRBJ1-2; 7 nucleotides align to TRBD1. The CDR3 has 13 amino acids. Germline V CDR1 and CDR2: LNHDA, SQIVND (reference sequence). V gave up 4 bases and J gave up 6 bases; unmatched junction bases: 5. The CDR3 loop reads CASSRDRVDGYTF. DNA of the CDR3: TGTGCCAGTAGTAGAGACAGGGTAGATGGCTACACCTTC.

The chain uses TRBV27 and TRBJ2-1, with TRBD1 matching over 9 bases. CDR3 length: 15 residues. CDR1 and CDR2 (germline): MNHEY, SMNVEV (reference sequence). The ends lost 0 bases at V and 8 bases at J; junction bases unmatched: 5. The CDR3 region is CASSLSPGTGYEQFF. The CDR3, as DNA: TGTGCCAGCAGTTTATCCCCCGGGACAGGGTATGAGCAGTTCTTC.

This clone appeared a single time. J is TRBJ1-2 and V is TRBV5-4, with D maybe TRBD1 (5 bases). Germline V gene sequence: CDR1 SGHNT, CDR2 YYREEE (reference sequence). The CDR3 is 14 residues long. Trimming removed 0 bases from V and 4 bases from J, with 10 bases in between. The CDR3: CASSLATGLYGYTF. DNA of the CDR3: TGTGCCAGCAGCTTGGCAACAGGCCTCTATGGCTACACCTTC.

The chain combines TRBV11-3 with TRBJ1-1, with no clear D. This CDR3 is 14 amino acids long. The germline V gene encodes CDR1 SGHNT and CDR2 YENEEA. The V gene lost 1 base and the J gene lost 3 bases, with 9 bases spanning the gap. Here the CDR3 DNA reads TGTGCCAGCAGCTTAGGGCCTGATTACACTGAAGCTTTCTTT. This codes for CASSLGPDYTEAFF. Full variable domain (remainder filled in from reference TRBV11-3 and TRBJ1-1): EAGVVQSPRYKIIEKKQPVAFWCNPISGHNTLYWYLQNLGQGPELLIRYENEEAVDDSQLPKDRFSAERLKGVDSTLKIQPAELGDSAVYLCASSLGPDYTEAFFGQGTRLTVV.

The rearrangement uses TRBV30 and TRBJ2-2, with a tentative D call TRBD2 (5 bases). Germline CDR1 and CDR2: GTSNPN and SVGIG (reference sequence). This CDR3 spans 13 amino acids. The V gene lost 4 bases and the J gene lost 5 bases, with 11 bases spanning the gap. The CDR3 DNA is TGTGCCTGGACCGTCCGGGGAACCGGGGAGCTGTTTTTT. This codes for CAWTVRGTGELFF. Supplemented by reference TRBV30 and TRBJ2-2, the full variable domain reads SQTIHQWPATLVQPVGSPLSLECTVEGTSNPNLYWYRQAAGRGLQLLFYSVGIGQISSEVPQNLSASRPQDRQFILSSKKLLLSDSGFYLCAWTVRGTGELFFGEGSRLTVL.

The rearrangement joins TRBV19 to TRBJ1-1; 7 nucleotides agree with TRBD1. The V segment lost 6 bases and the J segment 4 bases; nucleotides outside the gene matches: 8. The CDR3 runs to 14 residues. The germline gives CDR1 LNHDA, CDR2 SQIVND (reference sequence). The CDR3 region has the DNA TGTGCCAGTAGACGCGGGACAGAATCCACTGAAGCTTTCTTT. The encoded protein is CASRRGTESTEAFF.

The rearrangement links TRBV2 to TRBJ2-5, with TRBD2 matching over 8 bases. The ends lost 9 bases at V and 4 bases at J; junction bases unmatched: 1. Per germline, CDR1 SNHLY and CDR2 FYNNEI. This CDR3 spans 11 amino acids. CDR3 bases: TGTGCCAGTCTAGCGGGAGAGACCCAGTACTTC. Encoded protein: CASLAGETQYF.

The chain joins TRBV5-5 to TRBJ1-1; 9 bases are shared with TRBD1. Looked up from germline, CDR1 is SGHKS and CDR2 is YYEKEE (reference sequence). The V and J ends lost 1 base and 3 bases, in that order; junction bases with no gene match: 4. The CDR3 contains 15 residues. The CDR3 protein is CASSLLWTGDTEAFF. DNA for the CDR3: TGTGCCAGCAGCTTGCTCTGGACAGGGGACACTGAAGCTTTCTTT.

This CDR3 reads CASSLAGTNEKLFF. The CDR3, as DNA: TGTGCCAGCAGCTTGGCCGGAACTAATGAAAAACTGTTTTTT. The chain is built from TRBV5-5 and TRBJ1-4; D unresolved. This CDR3 has 14 amino acids. Germline-derived CDR1 and CDR2 are SGHKS and YYEKEE (reference sequence). V shed 0 bases and J shed 1 base, with 4 bases lying between them. The whole variable domain, filled in from reference TRBV5-5 and TRBJ1-4, reads DAGVTQSPTHLIKTRGQQVTLRCSPISGHKSVSWYQQVLGQGPQFIFQYYEKEERGRGNFPDRFSARQFPNYSSELNVNALLLGDSALYLCASSLAGTNEKLFFGSGTQLSVL.

The chain links TRBV7-8 to TRBJ2-5, with D unresolved. The germline CDR1 and CDR2 sequences are SGHVS and FQNEAQ. The CDR3 is 17 residues long. V lost 5 bases to trimming and J lost 0 bases, with 19 bases between them. The CDR3 is CASSPLIPAGNQETQYF. In DNA form, the CDR3 reads TGTGCCAGCAGCCCCCTTATACCGGCAGGAAACCAAGAGACCCAGTACTTC. Looking up the rest from reference TRBV7-8 and TRBJ2-5 gives the full variable domain: GAGVSQSPRYKVAKRGQDVALRCDPISGHVSLFWYQQALGQGPEFLTYFQNEAQLDKSGLPSDRFFAERPEGSVSTLKIQRTQQEDSAVYLCASSPLIPAGNQETQYFGPGTRLLVL.